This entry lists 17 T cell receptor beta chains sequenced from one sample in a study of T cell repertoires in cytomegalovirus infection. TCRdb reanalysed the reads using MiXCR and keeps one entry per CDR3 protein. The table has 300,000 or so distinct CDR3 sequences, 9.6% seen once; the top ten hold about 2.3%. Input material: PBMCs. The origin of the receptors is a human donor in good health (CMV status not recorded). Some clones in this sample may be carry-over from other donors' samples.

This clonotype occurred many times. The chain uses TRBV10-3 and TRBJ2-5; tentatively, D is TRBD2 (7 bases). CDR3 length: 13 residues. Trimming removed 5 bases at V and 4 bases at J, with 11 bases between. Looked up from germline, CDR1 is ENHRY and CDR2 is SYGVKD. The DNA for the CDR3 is TGTGCCATCAGTACGGGGGGCCGAGAGACCCAGTACTTC. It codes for CAISTGGRETQYF.

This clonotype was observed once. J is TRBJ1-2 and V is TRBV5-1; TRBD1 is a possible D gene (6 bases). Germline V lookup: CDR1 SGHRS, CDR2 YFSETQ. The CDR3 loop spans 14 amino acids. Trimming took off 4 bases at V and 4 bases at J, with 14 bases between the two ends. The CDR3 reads CASSVPTGGYGYTF. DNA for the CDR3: TGCGCCAGCAGCGTCCCGACAGGCGGCTATGGCTACACCTTC.

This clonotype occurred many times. CDR3 sequence (DNA): TGTGCCAGCGCCCTCTTCTCTGGCCCCTACGAGCAGTACGTC. It codes for CASALFSGPYEQYV. The V call is TRBV11-2, the J call TRBJ2-7; D is undetermined. V shed 8 bases and J shed 2 bases, with 16 bases lying between them. CDR3 length: 14 amino acids. The germline CDR1 and CDR2 sequences are SGHAT and FQNNGV.

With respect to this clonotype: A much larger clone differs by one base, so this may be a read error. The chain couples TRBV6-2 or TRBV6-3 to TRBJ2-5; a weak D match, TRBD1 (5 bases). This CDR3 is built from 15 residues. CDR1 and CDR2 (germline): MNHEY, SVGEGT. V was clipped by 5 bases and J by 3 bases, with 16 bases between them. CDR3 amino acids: CASSGYHQGKETQYF. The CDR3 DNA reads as TGTGCCAGCAGTGGTTACCATCAGGGTAAAGAGACCCAGTACTTC.

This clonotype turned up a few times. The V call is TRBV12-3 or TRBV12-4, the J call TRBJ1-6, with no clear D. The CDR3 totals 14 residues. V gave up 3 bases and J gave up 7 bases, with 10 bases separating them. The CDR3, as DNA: TGTGCCAGCAGTTTTACAGTAGGCAATTCACCCCTCCACTTT. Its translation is CASSFTVGNSPLHF.

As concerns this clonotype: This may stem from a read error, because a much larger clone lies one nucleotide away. DNA for the CDR3: TGCAGCGGCCTCCGGAACAACTACGAGCAGTACTTC. As protein: CSGLRNNYEQYF. This sequence joins TRBV29-1 and TRBJ2-7; D is unresolved. The CDR3 totals 12 residues. Germline CDR1 and CDR2: SQVTM and ANQGSEA. V dropped 7 bases and J dropped 3 bases, with 13 bases sitting between them.

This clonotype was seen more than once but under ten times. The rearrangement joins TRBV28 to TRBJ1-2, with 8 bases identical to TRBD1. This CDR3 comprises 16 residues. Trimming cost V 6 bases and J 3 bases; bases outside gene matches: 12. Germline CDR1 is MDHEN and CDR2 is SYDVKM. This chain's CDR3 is CASRPYIGQGYYGYTF. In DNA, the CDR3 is TGTGCCAGCAGGCCTTATATCGGACAGGGATACTATGGCTACACCTTC.

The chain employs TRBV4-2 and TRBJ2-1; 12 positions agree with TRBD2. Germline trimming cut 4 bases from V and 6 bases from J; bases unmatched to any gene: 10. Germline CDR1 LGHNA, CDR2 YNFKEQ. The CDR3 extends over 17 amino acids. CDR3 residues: CASSPGLAGPQANEQFF. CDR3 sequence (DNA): TGTGCCAGCAGCCCCGGACTAGCGGGGCCCCAGGCCAATGAGCAGTTCTTC.

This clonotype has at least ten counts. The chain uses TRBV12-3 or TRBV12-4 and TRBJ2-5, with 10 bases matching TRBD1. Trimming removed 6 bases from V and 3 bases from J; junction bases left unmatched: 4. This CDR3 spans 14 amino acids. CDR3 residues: CASRLTGGEETQYF. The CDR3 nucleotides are TGTGCCAGCAGGTTGACAGGGGGCGAAGAGACCCAGTACTTC.

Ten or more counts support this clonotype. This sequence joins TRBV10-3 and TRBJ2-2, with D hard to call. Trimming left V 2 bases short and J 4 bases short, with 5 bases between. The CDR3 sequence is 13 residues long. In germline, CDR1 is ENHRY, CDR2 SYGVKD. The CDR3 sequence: CAISERSTGELFF. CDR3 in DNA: TGTGCCATCAGTGAGCGTAGCACCGGGGAGCTGTTTTTT.

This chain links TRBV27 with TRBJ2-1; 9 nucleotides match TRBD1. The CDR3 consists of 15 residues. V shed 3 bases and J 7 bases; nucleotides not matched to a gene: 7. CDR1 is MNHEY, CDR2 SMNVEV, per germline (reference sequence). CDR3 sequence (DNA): TGTGCCAGCAGTTTGCCCGGGACAGGGAGTAATGAGCAGTTCTTC. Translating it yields CASSLPGTGSNEQFF.

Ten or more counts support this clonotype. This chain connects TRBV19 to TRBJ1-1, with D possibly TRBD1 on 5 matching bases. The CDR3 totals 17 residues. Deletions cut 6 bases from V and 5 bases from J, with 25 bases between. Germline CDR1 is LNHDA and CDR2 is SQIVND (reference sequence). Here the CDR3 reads CASRPTRLGVRWTEAFF. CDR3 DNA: TGTGCCAGTAGACCGACCCGCTTAGGGGTTAGATGGACTGAAGCTTTCTTT.

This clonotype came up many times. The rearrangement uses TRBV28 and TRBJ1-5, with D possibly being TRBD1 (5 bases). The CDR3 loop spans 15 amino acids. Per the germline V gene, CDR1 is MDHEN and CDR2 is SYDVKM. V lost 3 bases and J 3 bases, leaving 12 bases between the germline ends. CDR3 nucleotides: TGTGCCAGCAGTTTCCCCGACAGCTACAATCAGCCCCAGCATTTT. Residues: CASSFPDSYNQPQHF. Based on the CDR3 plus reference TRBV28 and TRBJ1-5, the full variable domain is DVKVTQSSRYLVKRTGEKVFLECVQDMDHENMFWYRQDPGLGLRLIYFSYDVKMKEKGDIPEGYSVSREKKERFSLILESASTNQTSMYLCASSFPDSYNQPQHFGDGTRLSIL.

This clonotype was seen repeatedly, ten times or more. CDR3 coding DNA: TGTGCCAGCAGCCCCGGGACAGAGTCCCCATTGGATGGCTACACCTTC. Its translation is CASSPGTESPLDGYTF. The chain carries TRBV7-9 and TRBJ1-2; 7 bases fit TRBD1. The junction had 15 bases not matched to a gene; V was cut back by 5 bases and J by 6 bases. This CDR3 region has 16 residues. Germline V gene data show CDR1 as SEHNR and CDR2 as FQNEAQ (reference sequence).

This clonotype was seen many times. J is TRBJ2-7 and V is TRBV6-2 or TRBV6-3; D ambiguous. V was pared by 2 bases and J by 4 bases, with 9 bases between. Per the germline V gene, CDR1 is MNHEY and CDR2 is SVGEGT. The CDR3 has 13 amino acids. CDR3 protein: CASSYRPLYEQYV. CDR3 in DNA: TGTGCCAGCAGTTACAGGCCGCTATACGAGCAGTACGTC.

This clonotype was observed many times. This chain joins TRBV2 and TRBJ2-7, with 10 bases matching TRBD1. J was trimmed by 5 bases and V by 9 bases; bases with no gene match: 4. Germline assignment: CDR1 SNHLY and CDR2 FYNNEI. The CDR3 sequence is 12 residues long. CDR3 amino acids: CARGQGIDEQYF. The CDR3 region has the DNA TGTGCCAGGGGACAGGGGATCGACGAGCAGTACTTC.

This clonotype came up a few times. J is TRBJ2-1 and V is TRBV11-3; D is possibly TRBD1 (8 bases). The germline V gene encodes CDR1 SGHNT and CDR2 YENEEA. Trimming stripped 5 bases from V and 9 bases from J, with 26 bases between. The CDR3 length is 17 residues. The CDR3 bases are TGTGCCAGCAGCCCACAGCCTGGACAGGGATGGGAGGGTGAGCAGTTCTTC. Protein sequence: CASSPQPGQGWEGEQFF.